The clone carrying this TCR beta chain was observed a few times. This CDR3 has 14 amino acids. Trimming left V 4 bases short and J 0 bases short, with 9 bases between. CDR1 and CDR2 (germline): MNHEY, SVGAGI. The sample belongs to a study of cytomegalovirus exposure and HLA in healthy donors. PCR amplification relied on 60 Vbeta primers (plus 13 Jbeta primers). Only in-frame clones appear in the TCRdb table, and some are missing; sequencing was by immunoSEQ multiplex PCR. The sample lists roughly 170,000 clones; 77% were seen once. This sequence was found in a woman aged 25 to 39 in good health and CMV-seronegative. V is TRBV6-5 and J is TRBJ1-1; D perhaps matches TRBD1 (6 bases). The sequenced material came from PBMCs. CDR3 sequence reads: CASSSQGMNTEAFF. As DNA, the CDR3 is TGTGCCAGCAGTTCGCAGGGGATGAACACTGAAGCTTTCTTT.